Shown below are 32 T cell receptor beta chains from a single sample sequenced in a study of T-cell memory formation after mild COVID-19. TCRdb used MiXCR to reprocess the 5' RACE reads, holding one entry per CDR3 protein. Of 200,000 to 300,000 distinct CDR3 sequences listed, 15% to 20% are singletons. Source material: PBMCs or a T cell subset sorted from them (not recorded which). The receptors here all came from a young man who had mild COVID-19 (a few samples of this study predate the infection). Cell type and time point are not known.

The chain links TRBV29-1 to TRBJ2-3; the match to TRBD1 covers 7 bases. The J segment lost 4 bases and the V segment lost 3 bases, leaving 13 bases of the junction unmatched. From germline, CDR1 is SQVTM and CDR2 ANQGSEA. The CDR3 has 16 amino acids. The CDR3 nucleotides are TGCAGCGTTGATAGAAGTGAGGGGGCGGGCGCAGATACGCAGTATTTT. Residues: CSVDRSEGAGADTQYF.

The table lists this clonotype with a few counts. This rearrangement joins TRBV7-2 to TRBJ2-2, with a possible D match to TRBD2 (5 bases). This CDR3 comprises 13 residues. Between the trimmed V and J ends, which lost 3 bases and 5 bases, there was a span of 7 bases. Germline V gene sequence: CDR1 SGHTA, CDR2 FQGNSA. The CDR3 bases are TGTGCCAGCAGCTTCAGCGGTACCGGGGAGCTGTTTTTT. The encoded protein is CASSFSGTGELFF.

A few counts support this clonotype. The chain combines TRBV25-1 with TRBJ1-1, with 7 bases that match TRBD1. The CDR3 consists of 15 residues. Germline CDR1 MGHDK, CDR2 SYGVNS. The J segment lost 6 bases and the V segment lost 4 bases, leaving 11 bases of the junction unmatched. In DNA form, the CDR3 reads TGTGCCAGCAGTGCTTCACAGGGGATAGGTGCTGAAGCTTTCTTT. Protein: CASSASQGIGAEAFF.

With regard to this clonotype: One junction end disagrees with the germline gene, perhaps due to a read error. This rearrangement joins TRBV7-3 to TRBJ1-1; unclear D gene. Germline CDR1 SGHTA, CDR2 FQGTGA. CDR3 size: 13 residues. The CDR3 spells CASGQGSGTAAFF. The CDR3 DNA is TGTGCCAGCGGCCAAGGGTCAGGCACTGCAGCTTTCTTT.

This clonotype has only a few counts. In DNA, the CDR3 is TGTGCCAGCAGTCGATCGGGACTAGCGGGGAACACCGGGGAGCTGTTTTTT. Protein sequence: CASSRSGLAGNTGELFF. The genes are TRBV6-5 and TRBJ2-2, with 12 bases identical to TRBD2. J was trimmed by 1 base and V by 5 bases; bases with no gene match: 5. Germline CDR1 reads MNHEY; CDR2 reads SVGAGI. The CDR3 sequence is 17 residues long.

The genes are TRBV7-8 and TRBJ1-2; a possible D gene is TRBD1 (6 bases). CDR1 is SGHVS, CDR2 FQNEAQ, per germline. The CDR3 covers 14 residues. The ends were cut back, 0 bases at V and 2 bases at J, with 7 bases in the middle. The CDR3 sequence: CASSLATGNYGYTF. The CDR3 DNA sequence: TGTGCCAGCAGCTTAGCAACAGGGAACTATGGCTACACCTTC.

A few counts support this clonotype. The genes are TRBV7-9 and TRBJ1-4; D remains unclear. The CDR3 length is 15 residues. Trimming removed 5 bases from V and 0 bases from J, with 10 bases in between. Germline V gene lookup returns CDR1 SEHNR and CDR2 FQNEAQ (reference sequence). The CDR3 spells CASSPLGATNEKLFF. As DNA, the CDR3 is TGTGCCAGCAGCCCCCTCGGTGCAACTAATGAAAAACTGTTTTTT.

This clonotype appeared many times. The chain joins TRBV4-2 to TRBJ2-2; D gene unclear. CDR1 and CDR2 (germline): LGHNA, YNFKEQ. V was clipped by 1 base and J by 3 bases, with 3 bases between them. This CDR3 is 13 amino acids long. CDR3 amino acids: CASSQADTGELFF. CDR3 nucleotides: TGTGCCAGCAGCCAAGCGGACACCGGGGAGCTGTTTTTT.

The chain employs TRBV4-2 and TRBJ2-3; TRBD1 matches 7 bases. The germline V gene encodes CDR1 LGHNA and CDR2 YNFKEQ. This CDR3 is 15 amino acids long. With 1 base clipped from V and 0 bases from J, the junction kept 1 base outside the gene matches. CDR3 loop: CASSQGQGSTDTQYF. CDR3 DNA sequence: TGTGCCAGCAGCCAAGGACAGGGCAGCACAGATACGCAGTATTTT.

The chain has TRBV18 and TRBJ2-6, with TRBD2 as a possible D gene (6 bases). V lost 3 bases and J 0 bases, leaving 18 bases between the germline ends. CDR3 size: 19 residues. Germline assignment: CDR1 KGHSH and CDR2 LQKENI. The CDR3 reads CASSPPGGAGGSGANVLTF. CDR3 DNA sequence: TGTGCCAGCTCACCGCCGGGCGGGGCTGGTGGCTCTGGGGCCAACGTCCTGACTTTC.

The V gene is TRBV2, the J gene TRBJ2-3; TRBD2 might be the D (6 bases). Trimming cost V 7 bases and J 2 bases, with 13 bases left between them. Germline V CDR1 and CDR2: SNHLY, FYNNEI. The CDR3 covers 14 residues. The CDR3, as DNA: TGTGCCAGCATTGTGGGCGGGGTCACAGATACGCAGTATTTT. This encodes CASIVGGVTDTQYF.

The chain uses TRBV6-5 and TRBJ2-2; unclear D gene. Trimming stripped 5 bases from V and 2 bases from J, with 12 bases between. Germline-derived CDR1 and CDR2 are MNHEY and SVGAGI. CDR3 length equals 15 residues. This CDR3 is CASSVSKPNTGELFF. The CDR3, as DNA: TGTGCCAGCAGTGTCAGTAAACCTAACACCGGGGAGCTGTTTTTT.

V is TRBV7-9 and J is TRBJ2-2; D may be TRBD2 (6 bases). This CDR3 has 14 amino acids. Trimming removed 5 bases at V and 4 bases at J, with 11 bases between. Germline V gene sequence: CDR1 SEHNR, CDR2 FQNEAQ (reference sequence). CDR3 nucleotides: TGTGCCAGCAGCCGGCGGGACCCCACCGGGGAGCTGTTTTTT. Its protein is CASSRRDPTGELFF.

The chain couples TRBV7-9 to TRBJ2-5; D not resolved. There are 12 residues in the CDR3. CDR1 is SEHNR, CDR2 FQNEAQ, per germline (reference sequence). V was pared by 6 bases and J by 6 bases, with 11 bases between. CDR3 region: CASSNVGKTQYF. CDR3 in DNA: TGTGCCAGCAGTAACGTAGGGAAGACCCAGTACTTC.

The table lists this clonotype with a few counts. The chain links TRBV21-1 to TRBJ2-2; the table calls TRBD1, which could not be checked here. TRBV21-1 counts as a pseudogene. The CDR3 length is 15 residues. The CDR3 DNA sequence: TGTGCCGAATCCCGATTCTGGGGGGGCACCGGGGAGCTGTTTTTT. Protein sequence: CAESRFWGGTGELFF.

Only a few counts were recorded for this clonotype. The rearrangement links TRBV29-1 to TRBJ2-5, with D unresolved. From germline, CDR1 is SQVTM and CDR2 ANQGSEA. V was trimmed by 6 bases and J by 5 bases, leaving 13 bases between them. The length of the CDR3 is 12 residues. CDR3 coding DNA: TGCAGCGTGGGCTCCGGTGGGGAGACCCAGTACTTC. It yields the protein CSVGSGGETQYF.

This clonotype was recorded many times. The CDR3 coding sequence is TGCGCCAGCAGCCCAGCTGGGCAGGGGGGTTACAATGAGCAGTTCTTC. Its protein is CASSPAGQGGYNEQFF. V and J are TRBV5-1 and TRBJ2-1, with D maybe TRBD1 (7 bases). Trimming took 4 bases from V and 4 from J, leaving 18 bases between them. The CDR3 covers 16 residues. From germline, CDR1 is SGHRS and CDR2 YFSETQ.

V is TRBV28 and J is TRBJ1-1; no clear D. Deletions cut 3 bases from V and 4 bases from J, with 9 bases between. CDR1 is MDHEN, CDR2 SYDVKM, per germline. This CDR3 contains 13 residues. The CDR3 is CASSFLGSTEAFF. CDR3 coding DNA: TGTGCCAGCAGTTTCTTAGGGAGCACTGAAGCTTTCTTT. Full variable domain (missing parts from reference TRBV28 and TRBJ1-1): DVKVTQSSRYLVKRTGEKVFLECVQDMDHENMFWYRQDPGLGLRLIYFSYDVKMKEKGDIPEGYSVSREKKERFSLILESASTNQTSMYLCASSFLGSTEAFFGQGTRLTVV.

This rearrangement joins TRBV2 to TRBJ2-3; no reliable D call. Germline CDR1 is SNHLY and CDR2 is FYNNEI. V was pared by 2 bases and J by 12 bases, with 12 bases between. The CDR3 spans 12 residues. CDR3 region: CASSENQYHQYF. In DNA, the CDR3 is TGTGCCAGCAGTGAAAATCAGTATCACCAGTATTTT.

The chain recombines TRBV7-9 with TRBJ2-2, with D unclear. CDR3 length equals 15 residues. V lost 5 bases and J 2 bases, leaving 12 bases between the germline ends. CDR1 SEHNR and CDR2 FQNEAQ come from the germline V gene (reference sequence). CDR3 bases: TGTGCCAGCAGCGCCCGGACGGGCAACACCGGGGAGCTGTTTTTT. The encoded protein is CASSARTGNTGELFF.

This clonotype was counted between two and nine times. The chain recombines TRBV28 with TRBJ2-2, with 7 positions matching TRBD1. Trimming at V came to 3 bases and at J to 1 base, leaving 2 bases not matched to a gene. This CDR3 is built from 15 residues. CDR1 and CDR2 from the germline V gene are MDHEN and SYDVKM. The CDR3 spells CASSLGTENTGELFF. In nucleotides, the CDR3 is TGTGCCAGCAGTTTGGGGACAGAGAACACCGGGGAGCTGTTTTTT.

This clonotype was counted a few times. The rearrangement links TRBV3-1 to TRBJ1-1; TRBD1 matches at 7 bases. The CDR3 is 14 residues long. Trimming at V came to 4 bases and at J to 5 bases, leaving 7 bases not matched to a gene. Germline V gives CDR1 LGHDT, CDR2 YNNKEL (reference sequence). The CDR3: CASSRDRVRTEAFF. The DNA for the CDR3 is TGTGCCAGCAGCCGAGACAGGGTGAGGACTGAAGCTTTCTTT.

The gene calls are TRBV3-1 and TRBJ1-1, with a weak D call TRBD1 (5 bases). The V end lost 5 bases, the J end lost 0 bases, and 16 bases lay between the germline ends. The germline CDR1 and CDR2 sequences are LGHDT and YNNKEL (reference sequence). The CDR3 extends over 16 amino acids. CDR3 sequence (DNA): TGTGCCAGCAGCTGGGGGGGATCGGGTATGAACACTGAAGCTTTCTTT. It is translated as CASSWGGSGMNTEAFF. Full variable domain (outside the CDR3, taken from reference TRBV3-1 and TRBJ1-1): DTAVSQTPKYLVTQMGNDKSIKCEQNLGHDTMYWYKQDSKKFLKIMFSYNNKELIINETVPNRFSPKSPDKAHLNLHINSLELGDSAVYFCASSWGGSGMNTEAFFGQGTRLTVV.

The chain has TRBV4-2 and TRBJ2-5, with D perhaps given as TRBD1 or TRBD2 (6 bases each). This CDR3 comprises 14 residues. Trimming took 1 base from V and 5 from J, leaving 11 bases between them. Germline lookup yields CDR1 LGHNA and CDR2 YNFKEQ. CDR3 nucleotides: TGTGCCAGCAGCCAAGGACAGGCGGGGGAGACCCAGTACTTC. As protein: CASSQGQAGETQYF.

V usage is TRBV18 and J usage is TRBJ1-5; D gene ambiguous. Germline assignment: CDR1 KGHSH and CDR2 LQKENI. This CDR3 has 13 residues. Trimming cost V 5 bases and J 3 bases, with 8 bases left between them. The CDR3 DNA reads as TGTGCCAGCTCAATGGGAATCAATCAGCCCCAGCATTTT. Its protein product is CASSMGINQPQHF. Full variable domain (remainder filled in from reference TRBV18 and TRBJ1-5): NAGVMQNPRHLVRRRGQEARLRCSPMKGHSHVYWYRQLPEEGLKFMVYLQKENIIDESGMPKERFSAEFPKEGPSILRIQQVVRGDSAAYFCASSMGINQPQHFGDGTRLSIL.

The rearrangement joins TRBV19 to TRBJ1-2, with D unresolved. V shed 5 bases and J shed 1 base, with 8 bases lying between them. The CDR3 has 13 residues. Germline V gene sequence: CDR1 LNHDA, CDR2 SQIVND (reference sequence). CDR3 in DNA: TGTGCCAGTAGTGCCGGGATTAACTATGGCTACACCTTC. Translation gives CASSAGINYGYTF.

The chain uses TRBV5-6 and TRBJ1-2; no definite D call. The ends were cut back, 0 bases at V and 7 bases at J, with 4 bases in the middle. The CDR3 covers 11 residues. Per germline, CDR1 SGHDT and CDR2 YYEEEE. In nucleotides, the CDR3 is TGTGCCAGCAGCTTGGGGCCTGGCTACACCTTC. Amino acids: CASSLGPGYTF.

This clonotype was counted ten times or more. V is TRBV28 and J is TRBJ2-5; 8 bases are a match to TRBD1. CDR1 MDHEN and CDR2 SYDVKM come from the germline V gene. This CDR3 contains 13 residues. With V trimmed by 5 bases and J by 5 bases, 4 bases remained unmatched. The CDR3 protein is CASSRTGMETQYF. As DNA, the CDR3 is TGTGCCAGCAGTCGGACAGGGATGGAGACCCAGTACTTC.

This clonotype was counted a few times. The V and J genes are TRBV3-1 and TRBJ2-7, with D tentatively TRBD1 or TRBD2 (6 bases each). Germline values: CDR1 LGHDT, CDR2 YNNKEL (reference sequence). The CDR3 runs to 14 residues. Deletions cut 5 bases from V and 2 bases from J, with 13 bases between. The CDR3 coding sequence is TGTGCCAGCAGCAAAAGGGGGGTCCCCTACGAGCAGTACTTC. This translates into CASSKRGVPYEQYF.

The V gene is TRBV6-1, the J gene TRBJ1-1, with D tentatively TRBD1 (6 bases). V lost 6 bases to trimming and J lost 2 bases, with 16 bases between them. Germline values: CDR1 MNHNS, CDR2 SASEGT. The CDR3 extends over 15 amino acids. The CDR3 bases are TGTGCCAGCAGATCCCGGGAGGGGGGCAACACTGAAGCTTTCTTT. Protein sequence: CASRSREGGNTEAFF.

This clonotype was observed at least ten times. V usage is TRBV5-1 and J usage is TRBJ2-1; D call uncertain. Germline CDR1 reads SGHRS; CDR2 reads YFSETQ. The CDR3 is 13 residues long. With 1 base removed from V and 8 bases from J, the gap between germline ends came to 10 bases. The CDR3, as DNA: TGCGCCAGCAGCTTGAACTGGGGTCATGAGCAGTTCTTC. This sequence encodes CASSLNWGHEQFF.

The J gene is TRBJ1-4, the V gene TRBV29-1, with D perhaps matching TRBD1 (5 bases). Germline V lookup: CDR1 SQVTM, CDR2 ANQGSEA. V shed 5 bases and J shed 7 bases, with 14 bases lying between them. CDR3 length: 13 amino acids. The CDR3, as DNA: TGCAGCGTTACTTGGGCCGGGGGTGAAAAACTGTTTTTT. Translating it yields CSVTWAGGEKLFF.